This TCR beta chain was identified in a study of cytomegalovirus exposure and HLA in healthy donors. This CDR3 comprises 18 residues. V shed 1 base, J shed 0 bases, and the junction held 1 base outside the gene matches. Germline loops: CDR1 LNHDA, CDR2 SQIVND (reference sequence). The PCR was carried out with 60 Vbeta primers and 13 Jbeta primers. The protocol was immunoSEQ multiplex PCR, while the TCRdb copy is restricted to in-frame clones and leaves out a portion. There are around 39,000 clones in the sample; approximately 80% occur only once, and approximately 1.4% lies in the top ten. This clone appeared a few times.

The receptor comes from a young man in good health and CMV-seronegative. This chain uses TRBV19 with TRBJ2-2; the match to TRBD2 covers 14 bases. Material: PBMCs. CDR3 in DNA: TGTGCCAGTAGTATAGGACTAGCGGGAGGGGCGAACACCGGGGAGCTGTTTTTT. It yields the protein CASSIGLAGGANTGELFF.